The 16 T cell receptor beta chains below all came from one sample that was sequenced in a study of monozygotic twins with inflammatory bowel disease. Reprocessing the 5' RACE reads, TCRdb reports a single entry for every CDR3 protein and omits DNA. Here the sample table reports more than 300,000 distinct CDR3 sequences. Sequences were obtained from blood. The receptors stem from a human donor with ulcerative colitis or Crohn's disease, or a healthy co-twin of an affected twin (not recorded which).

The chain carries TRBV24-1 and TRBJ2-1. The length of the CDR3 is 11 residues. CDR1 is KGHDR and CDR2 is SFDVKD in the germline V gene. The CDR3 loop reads CATSWVNEQFF.

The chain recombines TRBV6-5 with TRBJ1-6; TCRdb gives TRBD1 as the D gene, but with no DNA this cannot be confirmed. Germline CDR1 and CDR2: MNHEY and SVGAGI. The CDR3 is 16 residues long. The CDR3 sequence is CASSYSSGQGNSPLHF.

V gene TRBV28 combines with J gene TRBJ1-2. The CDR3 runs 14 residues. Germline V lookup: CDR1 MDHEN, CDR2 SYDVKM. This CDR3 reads CASSYGRGFYGYTF.

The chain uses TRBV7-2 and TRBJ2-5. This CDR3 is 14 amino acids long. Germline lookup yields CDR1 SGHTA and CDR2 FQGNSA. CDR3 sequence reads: CASSLGQLKETQYF.

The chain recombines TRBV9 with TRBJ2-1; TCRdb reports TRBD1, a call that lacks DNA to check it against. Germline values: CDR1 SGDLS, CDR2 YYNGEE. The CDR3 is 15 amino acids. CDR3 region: CASTKTTGEGNEQFF.

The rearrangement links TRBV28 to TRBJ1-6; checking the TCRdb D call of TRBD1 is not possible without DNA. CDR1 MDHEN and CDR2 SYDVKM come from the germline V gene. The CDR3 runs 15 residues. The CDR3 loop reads CASRDHRGHNSPLHF.

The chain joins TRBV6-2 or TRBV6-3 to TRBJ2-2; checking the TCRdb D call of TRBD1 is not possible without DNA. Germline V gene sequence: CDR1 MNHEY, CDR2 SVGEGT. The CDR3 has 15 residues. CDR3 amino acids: CAILSADRVTGELFF.

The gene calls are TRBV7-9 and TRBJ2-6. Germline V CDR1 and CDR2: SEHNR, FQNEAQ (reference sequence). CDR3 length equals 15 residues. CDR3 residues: CASKRSSSGANVLTF.

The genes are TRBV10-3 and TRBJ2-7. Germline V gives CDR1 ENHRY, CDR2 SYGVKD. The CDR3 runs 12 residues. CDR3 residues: CAISEPTYEQYF.

CDR3 in amino acids: CASSLETLSSYEQYF. V gene TRBV5-1 combines with J gene TRBJ2-7; TCRdb's D call of TRBD2 is untestable without DNA. Germline CDR1 SGHRS, CDR2 YFSETQ. The CDR3 is made up of 15 amino acids.

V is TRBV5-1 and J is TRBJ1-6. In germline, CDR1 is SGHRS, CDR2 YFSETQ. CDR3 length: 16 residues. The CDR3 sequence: CASSLGGSSYNSPLHF.

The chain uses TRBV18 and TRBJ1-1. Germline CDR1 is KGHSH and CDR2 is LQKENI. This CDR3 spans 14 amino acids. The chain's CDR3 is CASSSSYLNTEAFF.

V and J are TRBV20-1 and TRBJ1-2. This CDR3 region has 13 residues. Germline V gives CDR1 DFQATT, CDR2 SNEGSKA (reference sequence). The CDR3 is CSASVFRPDGYTF.

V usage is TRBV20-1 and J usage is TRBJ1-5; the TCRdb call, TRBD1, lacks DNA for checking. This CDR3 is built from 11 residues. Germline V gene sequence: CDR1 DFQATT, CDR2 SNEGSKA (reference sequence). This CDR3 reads CSARLDRSQHF.

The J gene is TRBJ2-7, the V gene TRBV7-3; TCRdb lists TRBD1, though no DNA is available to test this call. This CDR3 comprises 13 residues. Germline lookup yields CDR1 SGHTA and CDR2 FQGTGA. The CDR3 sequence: CASSRQQDYEQYF.

The CDR3 sequence is CASRTADRGGYGYTF. The chain is built from TRBV28 and TRBJ1-2; TCRdb indicates TRBD1, and absent DNA this call remains unverified. The CDR3 sequence is 15 residues long. Per the germline V gene, CDR1 is MDHEN and CDR2 is SYDVKM.